This is a list of T cell receptor beta chains from one sample in a study of T cells in Graves' hyperthyroidism and ophthalmopathy. A single record per CDR3 protein comes from TCRdb applying MiXCR to the multiplex PCR reads. The sample lists about half a million distinct CDR3 sequences; approximately 16% were seen once. Sequenced input: blood. The source of these receptors is a woman in her twenties or thirties with Graves' ophthalmopathy. The CDR3 runs from the conserved cysteine through the conserved F or W.

v_call,j_call,cdr3_aa
TRBV12-3/TRBV12-4,TRBJ2-3,CASNLLAGGTDTQYF
TRBV28,TRBJ2-5,CASSKSDRFLAETQYF
TRBV28,TRBJ1-1,CASSHRLTGTKNTEAFF
TRBV3-1,TRBJ1-2,CASSRFASDSYGYTF
TRBV9,TRBJ2-7,CASNPWGGTGEQYF
TRBV5-5,TRBJ2-4,CASSLQGTAKNIQYF
TRBV6-2/TRBV6-3,TRBJ2-1,CASSSPKGSGSPNEQFF
TRBV6-5,TRBJ1-1,CASSYSSRITEAFF
TRBV19,TRBJ2-1,CASSRTSGNLGNEQFF
TRBV24-1,TRBJ2-3,CATSDLTGGTDTQYF
TRBV5-1,TRBJ1-5,CASSLGGFNQPQHF
TRBV14,TRBJ1-1,CASSPKKQDRGNTEAFF
TRBV7-2,TRBJ2-3,CAISGSPLNTQYF
TRBV5-1,TRBJ2-3,CASSPTGPDTQYF
TRBV28,TRBJ1-4,CASIDPGEANEKLFF
TRBV20-1,TRBJ2-7,CSARKLGSSYEQYF
TRBV19,TRBJ1-5,CASSMDITKPQHF
TRBV12-3/TRBV12-4,TRBJ1-5,CASSLGRSSDQPQQF
TRBV28,TRBJ2-4,CASSFGTLQYF
TRBV12-3/TRBV12-4,TRBJ1-3,CASSLGGAGNTIYF
TRBV20-1,TRBJ2-1,CSATFPGLAQNNEQFF
TRBV29-1,TRBJ1-1,CSVGGGFDTEAFF
TRBV5-6,TRBJ2-1,CASSPLEPSSYNEQFF
TRBV12-3/TRBV12-4,TRBJ2-3,CASSSTGSVPPADTQYF
TRBV2,TRBJ2-1,CASSEGLAGINEQFF
TRBV28,TRBJ2-7,CATGDSEQYF
TRBV14,TRBJ1-4,CASSPRDREEKLFF
TRBV3-1,TRBJ2-1,CASSPGRDPYNEQFF
TRBV3-2,TRBJ1-4,CASSQEGPSNEKLFF
TRBV2,TRBJ1-5,CASGDSHSNQPQHF
TRBV5-5,TRBJ2-7,CASRSGTGTYEQYF
TRBV20-1,TRBJ1-2,CSASETGEVGYGYTF
TRBV12-3/TRBV12-4,TRBJ2-7,CASSGETGGTYEQYF
TRBV30,TRBJ2-1,CAWSVEPSEQLTYNEQFF
TRBV7-3,TRBJ2-7,CASRGDQTYEQYF
TRBV19,TRBJ1-2,CASSMGTGSQNYGYTF
TRBV20-1,TRBJ2-2,CSARDVQRDGGELFF
TRBV4-1,TRBJ2-1,CASSQQQAVYNEQFF
TRBV7-8,TRBJ2-1,CASSFPLAGASYNEQFF
TRBV28,TRBJ1-1,CASSLYHDRRRMNTEAFF
TRBV27,TRBJ1-1,CASSLTLQGRAFF
TRBV29-1,TRBJ2-1,CSDLRGVNEQFF
TRBV28,TRBJ1-6,CASSRDRGVKNSPLHF
TRBV10-1,TRBJ2-2,CASSDTGGPTGELFF
TRBV28,TRBJ1-5,CASSLSPGVSNQPQHF
TRBV5-5,TRBJ2-3,CATVGSGSPTDTQYF
TRBV2,TRBJ2-3,CASSRPGTSGKRDTDTQYF
TRBV19,TRBJ2-1,CASSILRTSGYFGEQFF
TRBV20-1,TRBJ1-4,CSARVGRVTNEKLFF
TRBV25-1,TRBJ1-1,CASSEGRVYTEAFF
TRBV9,TRBJ2-7,CASSAQTSGSYEQYF
TRBV30,TRBJ2-5,CAWSVGGLETQYF
TRBV30,TRBJ1-4,CAWPPVPATNEKLFF